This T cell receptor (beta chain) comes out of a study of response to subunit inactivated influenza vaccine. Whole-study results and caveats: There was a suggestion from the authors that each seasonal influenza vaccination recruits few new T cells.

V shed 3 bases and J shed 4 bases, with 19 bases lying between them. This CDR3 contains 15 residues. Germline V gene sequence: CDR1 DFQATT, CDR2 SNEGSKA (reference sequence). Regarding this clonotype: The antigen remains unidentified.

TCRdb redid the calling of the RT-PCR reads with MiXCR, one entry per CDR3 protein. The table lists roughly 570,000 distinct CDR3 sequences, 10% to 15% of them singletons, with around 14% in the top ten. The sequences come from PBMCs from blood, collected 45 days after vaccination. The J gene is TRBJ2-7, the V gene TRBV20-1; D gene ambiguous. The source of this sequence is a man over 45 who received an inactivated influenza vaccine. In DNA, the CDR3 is TGCAGTGCTAGCGGGCGACCCAAGGGCCATTACGAGCAGTACTTC. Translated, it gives CSASGRPKGHYEQYF.